These 25 T cell receptor beta chains originate from one sample sequenced in a study of blood T cell repertoires in COVID-19. The table came from immunoSEQ multiplex PCR; TCRdb's copy has only in-frame clones and leaves some out. This table holds 240,000 or so clones, about 85% found once. The sequencing input was peripheral blood. The receptors here all came from a man aged 55 to 70 who had recovered from COVID-19.

The rearrangement uses TRBV9 and TRBJ2-3, with a possible D match to TRBD2 (5 bases). Trimming cost V 0 bases and J 2 bases, with 10 bases left between them. This CDR3 comprises 15 residues. Per the germline V gene, CDR1 is SGDLS and CDR2 is YYNGEE. CDR3 protein: CASSVAAEITDTQYF. CDR3 sequence (DNA): TGTGCCAGCAGCGTAGCAGCGGAGATCACAGATACGCAGTATTTT.

The CDR3 reads CASSSQGRAGELFF. The CDR3 DNA follows: TGTGCCAGCAGTAGCCAGGGGCGGGCCGGGGAGCTGTTTTTT. The gene calls are TRBV6-6 and TRBJ2-2; TRBD1 might be the D (6 bases). Germline V gene lookup returns CDR1 MNHNY and CDR2 SVGAGI (reference sequence). The V end lost 5 bases, the J end lost 6 bases, and 13 bases lay between the germline ends. This CDR3 is built from 14 residues.

Regarding this clone: The sample carries other DNA sequences with the same CDR3. The chain links TRBV11-2 to TRBJ2-1, with 10 nucleotides matching TRBD2. The junction had 5 bases not matched to a gene; V was cut back by 5 bases and J by 4 bases. Per the germline V gene, CDR1 is SGHAT and CDR2 is FQNNGV. This CDR3 region has 15 residues. The CDR3 DNA sequence: TGTGCCAGCAGCCTTACTAGCGGGGCTTACAATGAGCAGTTCTTC. Protein: CASSLTSGAYNEQFF.

The genes are TRBV10-2 and TRBJ2-3; D gene ambiguous. The CDR3 sequence is 13 residues long. Germline V lookup: CDR1 WSHSY, CDR2 SAAADI. Trimming took 5 bases from V and 4 from J, leaving 10 bases between them. CDR3 sequence reads: CASSTSIPDTQYF. The CDR3 region has the DNA TGCGCCAGCAGTACTTCAATTCCAGATACGCAGTATTTT.

A single count supports this clone. The chain links TRBV4-1 to TRBJ1-2; TRBD1 matches 9 bases. With 3 bases clipped from V and 7 bases from J, the junction kept 9 bases outside the gene matches. CDR3 length: 15 residues. Germline V CDR1 and CDR2: MGHRA, YSYEKL. The CDR3 coding sequence is TGCGCCAGCAGCCAGAATACAGGGGGCGGTGGTGGCTACACCTTC. This encodes CASSQNTGGGGGYTF.

V usage is TRBV18 and J usage is TRBJ2-3; the match to TRBD2 covers 9 bases. The J segment lost 4 bases and the V segment lost 1 base, leaving 9 bases of the junction unmatched. The CDR3 covers 17 residues. Germline CDR1 is KGHSH and CDR2 is LQKENI. As DNA, the CDR3 is TGTGCCAGCTCACCACGATGGCGGGGGGGAGAACCAGATACGCAGTATTTT. Encoded protein: CASSPRWRGGEPDTQYF.

The chain has TRBV3-1 (or the pseudogene TRBV3-2) and TRBJ1-4, with D perhaps matching TRBD1 (5 bases). CDR1 and CDR2 (germline): LGHDT, YNNKEL (reference sequence). This CDR3 has 15 residues. Deletions cut 4 bases from V and 5 bases from J, with 14 bases between. The CDR3, as DNA: TGTGCCAGCAGCCGGGGGACGGGGGGGAATGAAAAACTGTTTTTT. Translated: CASSRGTGGNEKLFF.

The rearrangement links TRBV19 to TRBJ2-1; tentatively, D is TRBD1 (5 bases). The germline V gene encodes CDR1 LNHDA and CDR2 SQIVND (reference sequence). Trimming removed 1 base from V and 9 bases from J, with 7 bases in between. The CDR3 covers 12 residues. The CDR3 is CASSIADSEQFF. The CDR3, as DNA: TGTGCCAGTAGTATAGCAGACAGTGAGCAGTTCTTC.

This chain uses TRBV10-1 with TRBJ2-5, with 8 bases identical to TRBD1. The J segment lost 2 bases and the V segment lost 8 bases, leaving 7 bases of the junction unmatched. Germline CDR1 reads WNHNN; CDR2 reads SYGVQD (reference sequence). This CDR3 region has 14 residues. The DNA for the CDR3 is TGCGCCAGCCCGACAGGGGCAGATCAAGAGACCCAGTACTTC. Translating gives CASPTGADQETQYF.

This CDR3 is CASSSTGGETQYF. The CDR3 DNA reads as TGTGCCAGCAGTTCAACAGGGGGGGAGACCCAGTACTTC. The chain recombines TRBV27 with TRBJ2-5; 8 bases agree with TRBD1. The CDR3 covers 13 residues. J lost 5 bases, V lost 4 bases, and 3 bases had no gene match. CDR1 is MNHEY, CDR2 SMNVEV, per germline (reference sequence).

The V gene is TRBV6-5, the J gene TRBJ2-2; no clear D gene. CDR3 length equals 12 residues. V lost 5 bases and J 2 bases, leaving 3 bases between the germline ends. Germline V lookup: CDR1 MNHEY, CDR2 SVGAGI. The CDR3 loop is CASSQNTGELFF. The CDR3 DNA reads TGTGCCAGCAGTCAAAACACCGGGGAGCTGTTTTTT.

The DNA for the CDR3 is TGTGCCAGCAGCCCCATGACAGGGGGCCTTAGTTCACCCCTCCACTTT. It codes for CASSPMTGGLSSPLHF. V gene TRBV28 combines with J gene TRBJ1-6; 10 positions match TRBD1. V shed 6 bases and J 9 bases; nucleotides not matched to a gene: 11. CDR1 and CDR2 from the germline V gene are MDHEN and SYDVKM. The CDR3 loop spans 16 amino acids.

The chain combines TRBV5-6 with TRBJ2-1; TRBD2 might be the D (6 bases). The CDR3 spans 15 residues. Trimming pared 3 bases from V and 0 bases from J, leaving 10 bases between. Looked up from germline, CDR1 is SGHDT and CDR2 is YYEEEE. The CDR3 is CASSYPTSSYNEQFF. The CDR3, as DNA: TGTGCCAGCAGCTACCCGACTAGCTCCTACAATGAGCAGTTCTTC.

V usage is TRBV3-1 (or the pseudogene TRBV3-2) and J usage is TRBJ2-3, with 7 bases that match TRBD1. Germline V gene lookup returns CDR1 LGHDT and CDR2 YNNKEL (reference sequence). This CDR3 has 15 amino acids. The trim removed 4 bases at V and 1 base at J, leaving 5 bases unmatched. The CDR3 protein is CASSLTGDGTDTQYF. DNA for the CDR3: TGTGCCAGCAGCCTTACAGGGGACGGCACAGATACGCAGTATTTT.

This rearrangement joins TRBV4-1 to TRBJ1-1, with a tentative D call TRBD1 (6 bases). Germline V CDR1 and CDR2: MGHRA, YSYEKL. V was pared by 5 bases and J by 6 bases, with 10 bases between. The CDR3 is made up of 12 amino acids. DNA of the CDR3: TGCGCCAGCAGCAAAGGGGGAGCTGAAGCTTTCTTT. Its translation: CASSKGGAEAFF.

The J gene is TRBJ2-4, the V gene TRBV30; 9 nucleotides line up with TRBD1. There are 16 residues in the CDR3. V gave up 2 bases and J gave up 2 bases; unmatched junction bases: 7. Germline V gene data show CDR1 as GTSNPN and CDR2 as SVGIG (reference sequence). The CDR3 DNA follows: TGTGCCTGGAGTCCGATGACAGGGGGGACCAAAAACATTCAGTACTTC. Translating gives CAWSPMTGGTKNIQYF.

The V gene is TRBV29-1, the J gene TRBJ1-2; D gene unclear. The germline V gene encodes CDR1 SQVTM and CDR2 ANQGSEA. The CDR3 totals 12 residues. Trimming removed 4 bases at V and 3 bases at J, with 9 bases between. DNA of the CDR3: TGCAGCGTTGGCTCAGGCGACTATGGCTACACCTTC. Translation: CSVGSGDYGYTF.

The DNA for the CDR3 is TGTGCCAGCAGTGAGGGGACTAGGCGTCAGACCCAGTACTTC. It encodes CASSEGTRRQTQYF. The chain is built from TRBV2 and TRBJ2-5; 8 bases fit TRBD2. CDR1 and CDR2 from the germline V gene are SNHLY and FYNNEI. The CDR3 length is 14 residues. The V gene end was trimmed by 3 bases and the J gene end by 6 bases; junction bases not matched to a gene: 6.

The chain is built from TRBV6-2 or TRBV6-3 and TRBJ2-7; 7 nucleotides match TRBD1. The CDR3 sequence is 13 residues long. CDR1 and CDR2 from the germline V gene are MNHEY and SVGEGT. The J segment lost 7 bases and the V segment lost 4 bases, leaving 7 bases of the junction unmatched. As DNA, the CDR3 is TGTGCCAGCAGTTTGGACAGGTTGGGGGAGCAGTACGTC. Translated: CASSLDRLGEQYV.

J is TRBJ2-7 and V is TRBV18, with a tentative D call TRBD1 (6 bases). CDR3 size: 15 residues. Trimming left V 6 bases short and J 2 bases short, with 17 bases between. Germline loops: CDR1 KGHSH, CDR2 LQKENI. CDR3 loop: CASSPARGSAYEQYV. DNA for the CDR3: TGTGCCAGCTCCCCGGCAAGGGGGTCCGCCTACGAGCAGTACGTC.

The V call is TRBV7-9, the J call TRBJ1-6; D ambiguous. CDR1 is SEHNR and CDR2 is FQNEAQ in the germline V gene (reference sequence). V was pared by 3 bases and J by 7 bases, with 10 bases between. This CDR3 contains 14 residues. In DNA, the CDR3 is TGTGCCAGCAGCTTTTACGGAGTAAATTCACCCCTCCACTTT. It translates to CASSFYGVNSPLHF.

The genes are TRBV21-1 and TRBJ1-5; TRBD1 reflects the table's D call only, with no check against the DNA. TRBV21-1 is given as a pseudogene. The CDR3 extends over 15 amino acids. CDR3 DNA sequence: TGTGCCAGCAGCACACGGGACAGGCGAAATCAGCCCCAGCATTTT. Encoded protein: CASSTRDRRNQPQHF.

The J gene is TRBJ2-6, the V gene TRBV15; D is uncertain. The germline gives CDR1 LNHNV, CDR2 YYDKDF (reference sequence). The CDR3 length is 16 residues. V lost 0 bases, J lost 0 bases, and 6 bases lay in between. The CDR3, as DNA: TGTGCCACCAGCAGAGATCTGAGCTCTGGGGCCAACGTCCTGACTTTC. This translates into CATSRDLSSGANVLTF.

The V and J genes are TRBV6-1 and TRBJ1-2; D is uncertain. This CDR3 spans 13 amino acids. CDR1 MNHNS and CDR2 SASEGT come from the germline V gene. Trimming pared 3 bases from V and 0 bases from J, leaving 5 bases between. CDR3 in DNA: TGTGCCAGCAGTGAGAGGGCTAACTATGGCTACACCTTC. This translates into CASSERANYGYTF.

The genes are TRBV5-4 and TRBJ1-3, with 7 bases that match TRBD1. Germline V gene sequence: CDR1 SGHNT, CDR2 YYREEE (reference sequence). CDR3 length equals 15 residues. With V trimmed by 3 bases and J by 4 bases, 7 bases remained unmatched. As DNA, the CDR3 is TGTGCCAGCAGCTCCCCTGACAGGGCCGGAAACACCATATATTTT. Encoded protein: CASSSPDRAGNTIYF.